One and the same sample provided the 8 T cell receptor beta chains below, sequenced in a study of blood T cell repertoires in COVID-19. This table comes from immunoSEQ multiplex PCR, and its TCRdb copy is limited to in-frame clones, with some not included. The sample contains more than 200,000 clones, around 89% of which appear only once. Sequencing used PBMCs or T cells enriched from blood (not recorded which). All receptors come from a young woman who had recovered from COVID-19.

This clone has only a few counts. The chain combines TRBV7-2 with TRBJ1-6; D is unclear. The germline CDR1 and CDR2 sequences are SGHTA and FQGNSA. There are 15 residues in the CDR3. The V gene lost 3 bases and the J gene lost 2 bases, with 8 bases spanning the gap. The CDR3 coding sequence is TGTGCCAGCAGCTTCGATACTCCCTATAATTCACCCCTCCACTTT. The encoded protein is CASSFDTPYNSPLHF.

This chain uses TRBV20-1 with TRBJ2-3; D ambiguous. Germline CDR1 and CDR2: DFQATT and SNEGSKA (reference sequence). V dropped 5 bases and J dropped 5 bases, with 8 bases sitting between them. The CDR3 consists of 11 residues. The CDR3 nucleotides are TGCAGTGCTGAGGTGCTAGATACGCAGTATTTT. Encoded protein: CSAEVLDTQYF.

On this clone itself: The sample has other DNA sequences that encode this CDR3 too. The chain combines TRBV29-1 with TRBJ1-1, with no clear D. CDR3 length: 11 residues. Germline CDR1 reads SQVTM; CDR2 reads ANQGSEA. V shed 4 bases and J shed 2 bases, with 5 bases lying between them. CDR3 amino acids: CSVGQNTEAFF. The CDR3 coding sequence is TGCAGCGTTGGACAAAACACTGAAGCTTTCTTT.

The chain links TRBV18 to TRBJ1-2; tentative D call: TRBD1 (6 bases). The CDR3 is made up of 15 amino acids. In germline, CDR1 is KGHSH, CDR2 LQKENI. V was shortened by 4 bases and J by 2 bases, with 14 bases between the two germline ends. This CDR3 reads CASSLVTGINYGYTF. The CDR3 nucleotides read TGTGCCAGCTCACTGGTAACAGGGATAAACTATGGCTACACCTTC. Full variable domain (outside the CDR3, taken from reference TRBV18 and TRBJ1-2): NAGVMQNPRHLVRRRGQEARLRCSPMKGHSHVYWYRQLPEEGLKFMVYLQKENIIDESGMPKERFSAEFPKEGPSILRIQQVVRGDSAAYFCASSLVTGINYGYTFGSGTRLTVV.

The chain uses TRBV28 and TRBJ2-3; no definite D call. Germline V lookup: CDR1 MDHEN, CDR2 SYDVKM. This CDR3 contains 11 residues. Trimming pared 4 bases from V and 4 bases from J, leaving 3 bases between. CDR3 residues: CASSSADTQYF. CDR3 DNA sequence: TGTGCCAGCAGTTCCGCAGATACGCAGTATTTT.

V is TRBV7-2 and J is TRBJ1-2, with 9 bases that match TRBD1. J lost 6 bases, V lost 5 bases, and 7 bases had no gene match. The germline gives CDR1 SGHTA, CDR2 FQGNSA. This CDR3 contains 14 residues. CDR3 coding DNA: TGTGCCAGCAGCCTGGGACAGGGCGCTAATGGCTACACCTTC. As protein: CASSLGQGANGYTF.

In this sample, this clone turned up once. This chain uses TRBV6-4 with TRBJ1-2; 8 positions agree with TRBD1. Germline CDR1 MRHNA, CDR2 SNTAGT. The CDR3 contains 14 residues. After removal of 6 bases from V and 4 bases from J, the junction contained 7 bases not matched to a gene. This CDR3 is CASRQGAGPYGYTF. The CDR3 DNA reads TGTGCCAGCAGGCAGGGGGCCGGGCCCTATGGCTACACCTTC.

The V gene is TRBV5-4, the J gene TRBJ1-2, with D possibly being TRBD1 (6 bases). The CDR3 loop spans 15 amino acids. The germline V gene encodes CDR1 SGHNT and CDR2 YYREEE (reference sequence). The ends were cut back, 0 bases at V and 6 bases at J, with 15 bases in the middle. The CDR3 coding sequence is TGTGCCAGCAGCTTGGAGTGGCAGGGGAACGATGGCTACACCTTC. Its translation is CASSLEWQGNDGYTF.